This T cell receptor (beta chain) was found in a study of T cell clonality in common variable immunodeficiency. Study outcomes and limitations: Compared with controls, CVID subjects had fewer shared TCRbeta clones. In common variable immunodeficiency, TCR beta chains reportedly carried fewer deletions and N-nucleotide insertions.

A note on this clone: Its specificity is not known. The read terminates 3 residues ahead of where the CDR3 ends, so the germline J gene completes it.

Most patients and controls had Caucasian heritage. The germline V gene has CDR1 GTSNPN and CDR2 SVGIG (reference sequence). The J segment lost 7 bases and the V segment lost 1 base, leaving 4 bases of the junction unmatched. This CDR3 contains 13 residues. Data came from immunoSEQ multiplex PCR; TCRdb stores just in-frame clones and leaves some out. The sample table sets out more than 6,500 clones. V and J are TRBV30 and TRBJ2-3; 8 bases are a match to TRBD1. The TCR was taken from a human donor with common variable immunodeficiency. The sequenced sample consisted of peripheral blood mononuclear cells. The CDR3 protein is CAWSENRGNTQYF. CDR3 bases read: TGTGCCTGGAGTGAGAACAGGGGGAATACG.